These 8 T cell receptor beta chains were all obtained from the same sample, sequenced in a study of regulatory T cells in long-lasting Graves disease. With iRepertoire HTBI primers and Arm-PCR of CDR3 regions, TCR beta libraries were built. Using its own MiXCR run on the multiplex PCR reads, TCRdb lists one record per CDR3 protein. The sample shows 550,000 to 700,000 distinct CDR3 sequences, roughly 16% of them seen only once. Noted time point: newly diagnosed GD, antithyroid drugs for less than 3 months. After RNA was extracted from PBMCs, the TCR library was made from it. This sample was also put to use in a study of T cells in Graves' hyperthyroidism and ophthalmopathy.

The sequences come from peripheral blood mononuclear cells (PBMCs), collected at new diagnosis, from a patient treated with antithyroid drugs. The receptors were sampled from a man in his late teens or twenties with Graves disease.

In the case of this clonotype: One junction end does not reproduce the germline sequence, and a read error may be involved. The chain employs TRBV28 and TRBJ1-2, with D perhaps TRBD1 (6 bases). Per germline, CDR1 MDHEN and CDR2 SYDVKM. This CDR3 has 16 amino acids. The CDR3 nucleotides read TGTGCCAGCAGTTTCGCCTCCACAGGGACGAACTATGACTACACCTTC. It yields the protein CASSFASTGTNYDYTF.

This clonotype was found a few times. This chain uses TRBV7-9 with TRBJ1-5; D gene unclear. Trimming left V 2 bases short and J 11 bases short, with 13 bases between. This CDR3 is 13 amino acids long. CDR1 SEHNR and CDR2 FQNEAQ come from the germline V gene (reference sequence). In DNA, the CDR3 is TGTGCCAGCAGCTTATCAGGAGAGGTGGCCCAGCATTTT. Its translation is CASSLSGEVAQHF. The whole variable domain, filled in from reference TRBV7-9 and TRBJ1-5, reads DTGVSQNPRHKITKRGQNVTFRCDPISEHNRLYWYRQTLGQGPEFLTYFQNEAQLEKSRLLSDRFSAERPKGSFSTLEIQRTEQGDSAMYLCASSLSGEVAQHFGDGTRLSIL.

Remarks on this clonotype: Being one base from a much bigger clone, this may be a read error. The gene calls are TRBV20-1 and TRBJ2-3; D ambiguous. V was shortened by 3 bases and J by 1 base, with 14 bases between the two germline ends. The germline gives CDR1 DFQATT, CDR2 SNEGSKA (reference sequence). The CDR3 is made up of 15 amino acids. CDR3 in DNA: TGCAGTGCTAGCGGAACAGAGCTACGCACAGATACGCAGTATTTT. It encodes CSASGTELRTDTQYF.

This clonotype was detected a few times. V gene TRBV6-5 combines with J gene TRBJ2-5; no reliable D call. The CDR3 extends over 14 amino acids. With 1 base removed from V and 3 bases from J, the gap between germline ends came to 9 bases. In germline, CDR1 is MNHEY, CDR2 SVGAGI. CDR3 sequence: CASSYFSGEETQYF. The CDR3, as DNA: TGTGCCAGCAGTTACTTCAGTGGGGAAGAGACCCAGTACTTC.

This clonotype has just a few counts. This chain connects TRBV25-1 to TRBJ1-2, with no clear D. CDR3 size: 13 residues. CDR1 MGHDK and CDR2 SYGVNS come from the germline V gene. Deletions cut 3 bases from V and 0 bases from J, with 5 bases between. CDR3 loop: CASSDRPNYGYTF. The CDR3 DNA reads as TGTGCCAGCAGTGACAGACCTAACTATGGCTACACCTTC.

This clonotype appeared many times. The chain uses TRBV27 and TRBJ2-1, with no clear D. Germline V gene data show CDR1 as MNHEY and CDR2 as SMNVEV (reference sequence). This CDR3 spans 16 amino acids. The ends were cut back, 5 bases at V and 5 bases at J, with 19 bases in the middle. This CDR3 reads CASSPSTRFWDNEQFF. CDR3 DNA: TGTGCCAGCAGTCCCTCGACACGTTTTTGGGACAATGAGCAGTTCTTC.

J is TRBJ2-1 and V is TRBV7-9; 10 bases are a match to TRBD2. V was clipped by 6 bases and J by 0 bases; unmatched bases: 20. This CDR3 is built from 21 residues. Germline values: CDR1 SEHNR, CDR2 FQNEAQ (reference sequence). CDR3 nucleotides: TGTGCCAGCAGGATAGGAACGGCTCGTACTAGCGGGACCAGCTCCTACAATGAGCAGTTCTTC. This sequence encodes CASRIGTARTSGTSSYNEQFF.

J is TRBJ2-2 and V is TRBV28; 7 nucleotides line up with TRBD1. The germline gives CDR1 MDHEN, CDR2 SYDVKM. The CDR3 contains 13 residues. The CDR3 protein is CPPGQPQTGELFF. CDR3 nucleotide sequence: TGTCCCCCGGGACAGCCACAGACCGGGGAGCTGTTTTTT.